A selection of T cell receptor beta chains follows, all from one sample in a study of metastatic and nonmetastatic thyroid tumors. Via MiXCR, TCRdb re-called the PCR reads. The data hold around 40,000 clones, with approximately 17% observed a single time. Sequenced sample: blood. These receptors came from a male donor with papillary thyroid cancer or a benign thyroid nodule (not recorded which). Some clones in this sample may be carry-over from other donors' samples. The CDR3 runs from the conserved cysteine through the conserved F or W. Fields, in order: CDR3 protein, V gene, J gene.

CDR3: CASSYSGTGVGSEQYF; V: TRBV6-5; J: TRBJ2-7
CDR3: CASSYSIEGENTEAFF; V: TRBV6-6; J: TRBJ1-1
CDR3: CASSMVLAGNTIYF; V: TRBV19; J: TRBJ1-3
CDR3: CASSQFAGLTDTQYF; V: TRBV3-1; J: TRBJ2-3
CDR3: CASSLGPFGGYTF; V: TRBV12-3/TRBV12-4; J: TRBJ1-2
CDR3: CASSNPNQGASNYGYTF; V: TRBV2; J: TRBJ1-2
CDR3: CASSFGTAYEQYF; V: TRBV5-4; J: TRBJ2-7
CDR3: CASSIDSRNTEAFF; V: TRBV19; J: TRBJ1-1
CDR3: CASSENYEQYF; V: TRBV6-1; J: TRBJ2-7
CDR3: CASSSGLAGVHRYEQFF; V: TRBV6-5; J: TRBJ2-1
CDR3: CASSGLSSYNSPLHF; V: TRBV9; J: TRBJ1-6
CDR3: CSARRGYLNTEAFF; V: TRBV20-1; J: TRBJ1-1
CDR3: CASSLVGRSTEAFF; V: TRBV5-5; J: TRBJ1-1
CDR3: CASSDGRKYNEQFF; V: TRBV2; J: TRBJ2-1
CDR3: CASSLAPGTGASYEQYF; V: TRBV5-1; J: TRBJ2-7
CDR3: CASSEETGGSSPLHF; V: TRBV6-1; J: TRBJ1-6
CDR3: CASSYDIHNEQFF; V: TRBV7-9; J: TRBJ2-1
CDR3: CASSLVANSPLHF; V: TRBV5-5; J: TRBJ1-6
CDR3: CASFHPGHSPDYGYTF; V: TRBV18; J: TRBJ1-2
CDR3: CSVPLTSSTDTQYF; V: TRBV29-1; J: TRBJ2-3
CDR3: CSAEIEGSWSYGYTF; V: TRBV20-1; J: TRBJ1-2
CDR3: CASSLGQVDPYEQYF; V: TRBV5-1; J: TRBJ2-7
CDR3: CAISERGAEYSYYNEQFF; V: TRBV10-3; J: TRBJ2-1
CDR3: CASSDLEPYEQYF; V: TRBV6-4; J: TRBJ2-7